Following are 3 T cell receptor beta chains from one sample sequenced in a study of T cell changes during pregnancy in multiple sclerosis. Assay used: immunoSEQ multiplex PCR; TCRdb lists only in-frame clones, some missing. This table has tens of thousands of clones, around nine tenths appearing once. This sample comprised CD4+ T cells from peripheral blood mononuclear cells, obtained after pregnancy. The receptor source for this set is a female donor with multiple sclerosis, enrolled in a pregnancy study.

The chain has TRBV4-1 and TRBJ1-5; D not certain. From germline, CDR1 is MGHRA and CDR2 YSYEKL. The CDR3 is 14 residues long. Between the trimmed V and J ends, which lost 3 bases and 4 bases, there was a span of 10 bases. The CDR3, as DNA: TGCGCCAGCAGCCACAGCGGGAGTAATCAGCCCCAGCATTTT. Translated: CASSHSGSNQPQHF.

The V and J genes are TRBV6-6 and TRBJ2-1, with TRBD2 matching 8 bases. The junction had 2 bases not matched to a gene; V was cut back by 5 bases and J by 8 bases. In germline, CDR1 is MNHNY, CDR2 SVGAGI (reference sequence). The CDR3 length is 12 residues. The CDR3 sequence is CASSRGGHEQFF. Written as DNA, the CDR3 is TGTGCCAGCAGTCGCGGGGGGCATGAGCAGTTCTTC.

The chain links TRBV5-8 to TRBJ2-3; TRBD1 agrees at 7 bases. The germline V gene encodes CDR1 SGHTS and CDR2 YDEGEE. The CDR3 runs 16 residues. V gave up 2 bases and J gave up 10 bases; unmatched junction bases: 16. In DNA, the CDR3 is TGTGCCAGCAGCTTCTTAGTTACCGGGACAGATCTTCCGCAGTATTTT. This sequence encodes CASSFLVTGTDLPQYF.